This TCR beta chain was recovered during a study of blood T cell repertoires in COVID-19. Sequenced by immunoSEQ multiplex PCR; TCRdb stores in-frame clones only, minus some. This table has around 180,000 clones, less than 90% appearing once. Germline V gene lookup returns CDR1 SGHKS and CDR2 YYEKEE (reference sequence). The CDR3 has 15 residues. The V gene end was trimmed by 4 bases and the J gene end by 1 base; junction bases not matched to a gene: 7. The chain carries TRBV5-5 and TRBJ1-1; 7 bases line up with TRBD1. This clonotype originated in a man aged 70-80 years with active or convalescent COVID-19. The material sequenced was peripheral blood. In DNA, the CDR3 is TGTGCCAGCAGCAGCAGACAGGGACCGAACACTGAAGCTTTCTTT. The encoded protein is CASSSRQGPNTEAFF.